This T cell receptor (beta chain) was identified in a study of metastatic and nonmetastatic thyroid tumors. This CDR3 region has 14 residues. Trimming took off 7 bases at V and 5 bases at J, with 14 bases between the two ends. From germline, CDR1 is ENHRY and CDR2 SYGVKD. Study-wide points: Across blood and tumor, TCR beta diversity in malignant thyroid tumors was reportedly significantly higher than in benign nodules.

TCRdb reanalyzed the PCR reads via MiXCR. Of tens of thousands of clones in the sample, about 16% were seen once. In this sample, this clone turned up many times. The antigen remains unidentified. None of the patients had undergone any treatment ahead of thyroid surgery. Sequencing used blood. The chain employs TRBV10-3 and TRBJ2-2; tentatively, D is TRBD1 (7 bases). The sequence came from a female donor with papillary thyroid cancer or a benign thyroid nodule (not recorded which). Some clones in this sample may be carry-over from other donors' samples. CDR3 loop: CAITAGTETGELFF. Written as DNA, the CDR3 is TGTGCCATCACCGCGGGGACAGAGACCGGGGAGCTGTTTTTT.